The source of this T cell receptor beta chain is a study of shared clonotypes between healthy human individuals (TCRdb year 2020). Broadly, across the study: A few men and two women, aged 18 to 49 years, made up the cohort. Per donor, leukapheresis produced somewhere between about 0.8 and 9 billion PBMCs. Different laboratories and diverse techniques were used to prepare libraries and sequence TCR repertoires, to increase sequencing depth and limit assay-specific biases. For each donor, three plates each were used for CD4 naive and CD4 memory, two plates were used for CD8 naive, and one plate was used for CD8 memory. To estimate repertoire size and how much clonotypes are shared between individuals, the study performed deep sequencing of blood TCR repertoires from 4 to 6 healthy adults. Beyond this particular receptor, the publication reports: Incomplete sequencing was indicated by rarefaction of sorted-subset datasets, despite the large sequencing depth. Sampling was restricted to blood, and TCR repertoires in tissue are likely to differ from TCR repertoires in blood. Because the study included a small number of donors, the genetic and exposure-history diversity represented was limited. Clonotypes shared by all four sorted-subset donors showed higher generation probabilities than non-shared clonotypes. Sharing across a few donors was observed for roughly 5.4% of naive CD4, 3.5% of naive CD8, about 2.3% of memory CD4, and around 0.42% of memory CD8 clonotypes. Naive subsets generally had larger estimated clonotype richness than memory subsets did. Pairwise subsampling led to the expectation that sequencing depth would affect the degree of clonotype sharing among donors.

Worth noting for this clone: Its cognate antigen has yet to be identified. Per-base qualities were not stored, and no clone one base away is much larger.

The germline V gene yields SGHVS for CDR1 and FNYEAQ for CDR2. V is cut by 1 base and J by 6 bases, and the space between the germline ends is 16 bases. The CDR3, from cysteine to phenylalanine, totals 15 residues. Only the CDR3 DNA is retained, 45 bases long and in frame from the first base. Using the deep immunoSEQ assay, multiplex PCR amplified TCR CDR3 regions from genomic DNA. For each cell subset, the extracted genomic DNA was distributed evenly across all wells of several immunoSEQ 96-well plates, and each plate served as one replicate. For sorted subsets, each replicate PCR was loaded with approximately 200 ng genomic DNA, equivalent to roughly 30,000 T cell genomes. Purified libraries were measured with a Qubit 3.0 fluorometer, size-checked on a Bioanalyzer 2100, and measured again with the KAPA Library Quantification kit. A separate single-read 150-cycle Illumina NextSeq 550 flow cell was used to sequence each immunoSEQ 96-well plate. Concerning the study's data processing: Because the immunoSEQ output included only junctional sequences and no quality scores, the filtering could not be the same as the filtering used for full-length reads. Sequences were annotated with PyIR, a Python wrapper for IgBLAST v1.9, using IMGT germline references to assign V/J genes and CDR3. Reads with weak V/J assignments (E-value above 1e-6), missing CDR3, stop codons, out-of-frame junctions, or ambiguous translated residues were removed. A V3J clonotype was defined by an identical inferred V gene, J gene, and CDR3 amino acid sequence. To compute the percentage overlap between repertoires, the number of shared unique clonotypes was divided by the size of the smaller repertoire. Richness of each repertoire was evaluated using RTK rarefaction, the Chao1 estimator, and Recon v2.1 estimates of unobserved clonotypes. Generation probabilities for all TCRbeta clonotypes obtained by the gDNA method from a handful of donors were computed using OLGA. Drawn from immuneACCESS, this table holds only the in-frame rearrangements with V and J called that TCRdb kept. Clones are partly lost; checked studies trace under half to an unresolved V gene and leave the rest unexplained. V and J calls and clone size are copied from that table; D and trimming were computed from the DNA. This sample comprises about 2 million clones, roughly 94% of them detected only once. Under 1.5% of the sample comes from the top ten.

For the CD8 naive samples, CD45RO-negative cells were positively selected for CCR7, yielding a CD45RA+CCR7+ population from which TemRA cells were excluded. The donors were healthy, HIV-negative adults who had no recently reported acute infections or vaccinations. Every donor was a Caucasian adult living in Nashville, Tennessee, USA. After blood collection by leukapheresis, PBMCs were isolated using Ficoll-Histopaque density gradient centrifugation and then cryopreserved in the vapor phase of liquid nitrogen. Purity and quantity of every magnetically sorted T cell population were checked by analytical flow cytometry. Genomic DNA was isolated from every sorted fraction and measured by UV absorbance on a Nanodrop 2000c.

The chain joins TRBV7-6 to TRBJ2-7; TRBD1 might be the D gene, on 6 matching bases. Specimen: naive CD8+ T cells sorted from blood. Sample cell subset or site, as interpreted from the label and publication: CD45RA+CCR7+. The clonotype was recovered from a man aged 18-30 years in good health. The sequenced DNA is TGTGCCAGCAGCTTAGGGGAACAGGGCTCCCTCGAGCAGTACTTC. The translation is CASSLGEQGSLEQYF.